These 25 T cell receptor beta chains originate from one sample sequenced in a study of blood T cells in healthy people across ages. Primers used in a second PCR of roughly 7 to 11 cycles were a sample-barcoded 5' primer and a J-beta primer mix. One entry per CDR3 protein, called by TCRdb with MiXCR from the 5' RACE reads. The data contain fewer than 1.5 million distinct CDR3 sequences, approximately 42% of them singletons. The sequencing input was blood. Source of these receptors: a woman aged 18-29 years in good health.

A few counts support this clonotype. The V gene is TRBV18, the J gene TRBJ2-7; 12 bases line up with TRBD1. Losses at the gene ends were 4 bases for V and 7 bases for J; bases not matched to a gene: 8. CDR3 size: 15 residues. Germline V gene sequence: CDR1 KGHSH, CDR2 LQKENI. The CDR3 spells CASSHQGQGASEQYF. As DNA, the CDR3 is TGTGCCAGCTCACATCAGGGACAGGGGGCGTCTGAGCAGTACTTC.

This clonotype was counted between two and nine times. The chain uses TRBV20-1 and TRBJ1-1; TRBD1 agrees at 7 bases. V gave up 4 bases and J gave up 1 base; unmatched junction bases: 3. Germline assignment: CDR1 DFQATT and CDR2 SNEGSKA (reference sequence). The CDR3 sequence is 13 residues long. CDR3 loop: CSAKQGRNTEAFF. The CDR3 nucleotides are TGCAGTGCTAAACAGGGGCGGAACACTGAAGCTTTCTTT.

This rearrangement joins TRBV3-1 to TRBJ2-7, with TRBD2 matching over 8 bases. With the DNA end fitting TRBJ2-5 better, the J assignment may be wrong. The germline gives CDR1 LGHDT, CDR2 YNNKEL (reference sequence). The CDR3 has 15 residues. CDR3 region: CASSQSGAGVGTQYF. DNA of the CDR3: TGTGCCAGCAGCCAATCTGGAGCGGGGGTAGGGACCCAGTACTTC.

Here the CDR3 DNA reads TGTGCCAGCAGTCCCCCGCACAGGGTGGGGGGGACCCAGTACTTC. Protein product: CASSPPHRVGGTQYF. This chain connects TRBV28 to TRBJ2-5; the D call may be TRBD1 or TRBD2 (6 bases each). CDR1 and CDR2 (germline): MDHEN, SYDVKM. Trimming cost V 5 bases and J 7 bases, with 20 bases left between them. This CDR3 has 15 amino acids.

This clonotype was counted only a few times. CDR3 DNA sequence: TGTGCCAGCAGCTTGGCTGACGGCACTGAAGCTTTCTTT. Its translation: CASSLADGTEAFF. This chain connects TRBV5-5 to TRBJ1-1; D is unresolved. From germline, CDR1 is SGHKS and CDR2 YYEKEE (reference sequence). Trimming removed 0 bases at V and 4 bases at J, with 7 bases between. CDR3 length: 13 amino acids.

This clonotype was seen a handful of times. The V gene is TRBV18, the J gene TRBJ1-2; 8 bases are shared with TRBD1. J was trimmed by 5 bases and V by 5 bases; bases with no gene match: 7. Germline CDR1 reads KGHSH; CDR2 reads LQKENI. The CDR3 loop spans 14 amino acids. Written as DNA, the CDR3 is TGTGCCAGCTCATCCCGGGACAGGCCTTATGGCTACACCTTC. This gives the protein CASSSRDRPYGYTF.

The CDR3 is CASSQEGWGLAVPYEQYF. For the CDR3, the DNA is TGTGCCAGCAGCCAAGAGGGGTGGGGACTAGCGGTACCCTACGAGCAGTACTTC. The rearrangement joins TRBV3-1 to TRBJ2-5; 11 nucleotides match TRBD2. The J call is uncertain, as TRBJ2-7 better fits the DNA end. Germline CDR1 LGHDT, CDR2 YNNKEL (reference sequence). The CDR3 contains 18 residues.

With regard to this clonotype: This sequence may be a read error, since a much larger clone differs from it by one base. The chain links TRBV12-3 or TRBV12-4 to TRBJ2-1; D possibly corresponds to TRBD2 (5 bases). The CDR3 has 14 amino acids. The DNA of the CDR3 is TGTACCAGCAGTTTAGATTTAACTAGTGATGAGCAGTTCTTC. Translating it yields CTSSLDLTSDEQFF.

This chain uses TRBV20-1 with TRBJ1-5; possible D gene TRBD1, 6 bases. Germline assignment: CDR1 DFQATT and CDR2 SNEGSKA (reference sequence). CDR3 length: 13 residues. V lost 3 bases, J lost 10 bases, and 16 bases lay in between. In DNA form, the CDR3 reads TGCAGTGCTAGCCCCGGGACATACAAACCCCAGCATTTT. Residues: CSASPGTYKPQHF.

This chain joins TRBV9 and TRBJ1-2, with D possibly TRBD1 on 6 matching bases. Germline loops: CDR1 SGDLS, CDR2 YYNGEE. Trimming left V 4 bases short and J 2 bases short, with 12 bases between. The CDR3 extends over 14 amino acids. For the CDR3, the DNA is TGTGCCAGCAGCACACAGGGTCAGAACTATGGCTACACCTTC. Encoded protein: CASSTQGQNYGYTF.

The sample holds a few counts of this clonotype. The chain is built from TRBV20-1 and TRBJ2-7; D not certain. This CDR3 has 11 residues. Germline CDR1 is DFQATT and CDR2 is SNEGSKA (reference sequence). Trimming cost V 3 bases and J 5 bases, with 8 bases left between them. CDR3 nucleotides: TGCAGTGCTAGGAATTTCGACGAGCAGTACTTC. Translated, it gives CSARNFDEQYF.

This clonotype occurred many times. The genes are TRBV29-1 and TRBJ2-4; D is perhaps TRBD1 (5 bases). Germline CDR1 reads SQVTM; CDR2 reads ANQGSEA. This CDR3 has 11 amino acids. Deletions cut 4 bases from V and 9 bases from J, with 10 bases between. CDR3 coding DNA: TGCAGCGTTGGAGTAGGGGCCATTCAGTACTTC. This codes for CSVGVGAIQYF.

Only one count was recorded for this clonotype. At one end the junction does not follow the germline gene, possibly because of a read error. This chain joins TRBV7-2 and TRBJ1-4, with D maybe TRBD1 (5 bases). Per germline, CDR1 SGHTA and CDR2 FQGNSA. The CDR3 totals 15 residues. CDR3: CANSLAGGSTEKLFF. The CDR3 DNA is TGTGCCAACAGCTTAGCGGGGGGGTCGACTGAAAAACTGTTTTTT.

The chain is built from TRBV30 and TRBJ2-7; TRBD1 or TRBD2 may be the D gene (5 bases each). With 5 bases removed from V and 0 bases from J, the gap between germline ends came to 11 bases. CDR3 length: 13 amino acids. Germline V gene data show CDR1 as GTSNPN and CDR2 as SVGIG (reference sequence). The CDR3 coding sequence is TGTGCCTGGCTCGGGGCTCCCTCCTACGAGCAGTACTTC. Translation gives CAWLGAPSYEQYF.

The genes are TRBV11-2 and TRBJ2-5, with D maybe TRBD1 (6 bases). The CDR3 length is 13 residues. Between the trimmed V and J ends, which lost 3 bases and 11 bases, there was a span of 16 bases. Germline CDR1 reads SGHAT; CDR2 reads FQNNGV. CDR3 region: CASSFPGDNEQYF. The CDR3 DNA sequence: TGTGCCAGCAGCTTTCCAGGGGACAATGAGCAGTACTTC.

This clonotype was observed a single time. This rearrangement joins TRBV20-1 to TRBJ1-6, with D possibly matching TRBD1 (6 bases). Germline CDR1 and CDR2: DFQATT and SNEGSKA (reference sequence). The V gene lost 0 bases and the J gene lost 7 bases, with 10 bases spanning the gap. The CDR3 has 14 amino acids. CDR3 coding DNA: TGCAGTGCTAGAGATCCCCAGGGGAATTCACCCCTCCACTTT. This gives the protein CSARDPQGNSPLHF.

The chain joins TRBV2 to TRBJ2-6; 7 bases match TRBD1. From germline, CDR1 is SNHLY and CDR2 FYNNEI. The CDR3 is made up of 14 amino acids. Trimming removed 10 bases from V and 0 bases from J; junction bases left unmatched: 3. The CDR3 protein is CAIGTVSGANVLTF. Written as DNA, the CDR3 is TGTGCCATTGGGACAGTCTCTGGGGCCAACGTCCTGACTTTC. The variable domain in full, with the rest retrieved from reference TRBV2 and TRBJ2-6, is EPEVTQTPSHQVTQMGQEVILRCVPISNHLYFYWYRQILGQKVEFLVSFYNNEISEKSEIFDDQFSVERPDGSNFTLKIRSTKLEDSAMYFCAIGTVSGANVLTFGAGSRLTVL.

This clonotype was counted between two and nine times. The V call is TRBV12-3 or TRBV12-4, the J call TRBJ2-1; 7 bases match TRBD2. V gave up 1 base and J gave up 12 bases; unmatched junction bases: 0. The CDR3 is 11 amino acids. CDR3 residues: CASSLGEGQFF. CDR3 in DNA: TGTGCCAGCAGTTTAGGGGAGGGGCAGTTCTTC.

This clonotype showed up just a few times. This chain links TRBV5-1 with TRBJ2-3, with D maybe TRBD2 (5 bases). Trimming removed 0 bases from V and 2 bases from J, with 10 bases in between. Germline V CDR1 and CDR2: SGHRS, YFSETQ. The CDR3 sequence is 15 residues long. For the CDR3, the DNA is TGCGCCAGCAGCTTGGGGACTTTCGCCACAGATACGCAGTATTTT. Translation gives CASSLGTFATDTQYF.

This clonotype has only a few counts. The J gene is TRBJ1-1, the V gene TRBV25-1, with TRBD1 identical over 9 bases. The CDR3 loop spans 13 amino acids. The V gene's germline CDR1 is MGHDK and CDR2 SYGVNS. V lost 7 bases and J lost 5; bases outside the gene matches: 5. The CDR3 spells CASMGQGGTEAFF. CDR3 DNA: TGTGCCAGCATGGGACAGGGAGGGACTGAAGCTTTCTTT.

This sequence joins TRBV20-1 and TRBJ1-1; D is uncertain. This CDR3 is 11 amino acids long. V gave up 6 bases and J gave up 3 bases, with 8 bases separating them. Germline V gene lookup returns CDR1 DFQATT and CDR2 SNEGSKA (reference sequence). The DNA for the CDR3 is TGCAGTGCCTTTCCGTACACTGAAGCTTTCTTT. This encodes CSAFPYTEAFF.

The sample holds a few counts of this clonotype. The chain is built from TRBV20-1 and TRBJ1-3; D remains ambiguous. This CDR3 has 12 residues. CDR1 DFQATT and CDR2 SNEGSKA come from the germline V gene (reference sequence). Trimming took off 3 bases at V and 4 bases at J, with 7 bases between the two ends. CDR3 DNA: TGCAGTGCTAGCGATGGGGGAAACACCATATATTTT. Its protein product is CSASDGGNTIYF.

This clonotype was observed a handful of times. The chain has TRBV28 and TRBJ2-7; D is uncertain. Germline assignment: CDR1 MDHEN and CDR2 SYDVKM. The CDR3 runs 13 residues. The V end was cut by 10 bases, the J end by 0 bases, with 13 bases between. The CDR3 region has the DNA TGTGCCACCATGACTCCTAGCTCCTACGAGCAGTACTTC. It encodes CATMTPSSYEQYF.

Only a few counts were recorded for this clonotype. The rearrangement joins TRBV20-1 to TRBJ2-3; no clear D gene. CDR1 is DFQATT and CDR2 is SNEGSKA in the germline V gene (reference sequence). The CDR3 runs to 13 residues. V shed 6 bases and J shed 1 base, with 11 bases lying between them. CDR3 sequence (DNA): TGCAGTGCCCACGGAAGTGGCACAGATACGCAGTATTTT. This translates into CSAHGSGTDTQYF.

V and J are TRBV7-9 and TRBJ1-2; D not certain. V lost 5 bases and J 1 base, leaving 11 bases between the germline ends. The CDR3 runs 14 residues. Per germline, CDR1 SEHNR and CDR2 FQNEAQ (reference sequence). CDR3: CASSETTVNYGYTF. The CDR3 nucleotides read TGTGCCAGCAGCGAAACCACAGTTAACTATGGCTACACCTTC.